This paragraph covers one T cell receptor beta chain sequence. Its antigen is as yet unknown. A 1 in 200,000 to 1 in 1 million T cell depth was the sequencing target. Data came from immunoSEQ multiplex PCR; TCRdb stores just in-frame clones and leaves some out. The table records nearly 85,000 clones, roughly 77% of them present only once. This sample is drawn from a study of cytotoxic CD8 clonotypes in ibrutinib-treated CLL. Study-level results: Clonality increased at ibrutinib response, then returned toward baseline at progression.

The CDR3 runs to 13 residues. The V segment lost 6 bases and the J segment 3 bases; nucleotides outside the gene matches: 3. CDR1 ENHRY and CDR2 SYGVKD come from the germline V gene. This sample comprised PBMCs, obtained after 12 months of ibrutinib treatment. The sequence came from a human donor with chronic lymphocytic leukemia. The chain carries TRBV10-3 and TRBJ2-5; 8 bases fit TRBD2. The CDR3 DNA sequence: TGTGCCATCAGGTCGACTAGCGAAGAGACCCAGTACTTC. It translates to CAIRSTSEETQYF.